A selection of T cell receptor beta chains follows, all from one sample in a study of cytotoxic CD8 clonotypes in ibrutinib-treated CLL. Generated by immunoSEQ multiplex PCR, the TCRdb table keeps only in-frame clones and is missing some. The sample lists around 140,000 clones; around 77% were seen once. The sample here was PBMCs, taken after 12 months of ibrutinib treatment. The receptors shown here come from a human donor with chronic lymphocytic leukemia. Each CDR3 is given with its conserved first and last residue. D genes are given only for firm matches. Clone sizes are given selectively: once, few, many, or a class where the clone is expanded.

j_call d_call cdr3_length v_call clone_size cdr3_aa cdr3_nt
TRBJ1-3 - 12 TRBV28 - CASSSGRNTIYF TGTGCCAGCAGTTCCGGTAGAAACACCATATATTTT
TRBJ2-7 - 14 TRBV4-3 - CASSLQGGLREQYF TGCGCCAGCAGCCTGCAGGGGGGTCTCCGCGAGCAGTACTTC
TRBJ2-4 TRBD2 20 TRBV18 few CASSPVPGLAGGVAKNIQYF TGTGCCAGCTCACCAGTACCGGGACTAGCGGGAGGAGTAGCCAAAAACATTCAGTACTTC
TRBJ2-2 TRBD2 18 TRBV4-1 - CASSQFLAGGPDTGELFF TGCGCCAGCAGCCAATTTCTAGCGGGAGGGCCGGACACCGGGGAGCTGTTTTTT
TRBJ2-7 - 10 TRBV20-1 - CSARLDEQYF TGCAGTGCCAGGTTGGATGAGCAGTACTTC
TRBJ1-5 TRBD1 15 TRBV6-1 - CASSQPSGGHQPQHF TGTGCCAGCAGCCAACCCTCAGGGGGACATCAGCCCCAGCATTTT
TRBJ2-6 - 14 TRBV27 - CASRPMSGANVLTF TGTGCCAGCAGACCCATGTCGGGGGCCAACGTCCTGACTTTC
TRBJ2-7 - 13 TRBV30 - CASESDHSYEQYF TGTGCCTCGGAATCGGATCACTCCTACGAGCAGTACTTC
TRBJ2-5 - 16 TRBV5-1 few CASSLGAGWPQETQYF TGCGCCAGCAGCTTGGGGGCAGGGTGGCCCCAAGAGACCCAGTACTTC
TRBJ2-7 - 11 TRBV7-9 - CASSPNYEQYF TGTGCCAGCAGCCCCAACTACGAGCAGTACTTC
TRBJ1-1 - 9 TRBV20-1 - CSATSEAFF TGCAGTGCTACCTCCGAAGCTTTCTTT
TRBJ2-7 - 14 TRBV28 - CASSLRDRFYEQYF TGTGCCAGCAGTTTGCGGGACAGATTCTACGAGCAGTACTTC
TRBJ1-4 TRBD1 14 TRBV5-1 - CASSSTGGNEKLFF TGCGCCAGCAGCTCGACAGGGGGCAATGAAAAACTGTTTTTT
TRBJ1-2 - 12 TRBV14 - CASSQSNYGYTF TGTGCCAGCAGCCAGTCTAACTATGGCTACACCTTC
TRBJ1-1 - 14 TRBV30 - CAWRAVLGGTEAFF TGTGCCTGGAGGGCGGTACTAGGGGGGACTGAAGCTTTCTTT
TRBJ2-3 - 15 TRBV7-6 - CASSLSFDKGDTQYF TGTGCCAGCAGCTTAAGTTTCGATAAGGGAGATACGCAGTATTTT
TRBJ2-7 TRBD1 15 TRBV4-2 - CASSYDRGLGYEQYF TGTGCCAGCAGCTATGACAGGGGGCTTGGCTACGAGCAGTACTTC
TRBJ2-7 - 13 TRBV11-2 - CASSLGRGFEQYF TGTGCCAGCAGCTTGGGACGGGGTTTCGAGCAGTACTTC
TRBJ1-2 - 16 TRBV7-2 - CASSLVGARESDGYTF TGTGCCAGCAGCTTAGTCGGTGCCAGGGAATCCGATGGCTACACCTTC
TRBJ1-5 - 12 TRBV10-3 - CAISEDNQPQHF TGTGCCATCAGTGAGGACAATCAGCCCCAGCATTTT
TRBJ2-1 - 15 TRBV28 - CASSPGVALGHEQFF TGTGCCAGCAGCCCCGGAGTGGCCCTCGGCCATGAGCAGTTCTTC
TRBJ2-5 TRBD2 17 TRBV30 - CAWIGIGLAGRGETQYF TGTGCCTGGATCGGAATAGGACTAGCGGGAAGAGGGGAGACCCAGTACTTC
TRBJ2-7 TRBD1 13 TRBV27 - CASSDRGWDEQYF TGTGCCAGCTCGGACAGGGGGTGGGACGAGCAGTACTTC
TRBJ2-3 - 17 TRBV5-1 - CASSSNLLATPTDTQYF TGCGCCAGCAGCTCGAACTTACTAGCTACCCCCACAGATACGCAGTATTTT
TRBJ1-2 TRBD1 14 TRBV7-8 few CASSVGQGARGYTF TGTGCCAGCAGCGTGGGACAGGGGGCTAGAGGCTACACCTTC
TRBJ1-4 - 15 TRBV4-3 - CASSQGPTTNEKLFF TGCGCCAGCAGCCAGGGCCCAACAACTAATGAAAAACTGTTTTTT
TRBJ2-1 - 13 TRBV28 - CASCWLLSNEQFF TGTGCCAGCTGTTGGCTCCTAAGCAATGAGCAGTTCTTC
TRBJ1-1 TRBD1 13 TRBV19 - CASRTGLNTEAFF TGTGCCAGTCGGACAGGGCTGAACACTGAAGCTTTCTTT